Listed here are 16 T cell receptor beta chains from one sample, sequenced in a study of T-cell memory formation after mild COVID-19. TCRdb independently ran MiXCR on the 5' RACE reads; one entry per CDR3 protein. The table has a few hundred thousand distinct CDR3 sequences, more than 13% seen once. The sample was PBMCs or a T cell subset sorted from them (not recorded which). These receptor sequences come from a man between 18 and 29 years old who had mild COVID-19 (a few samples of this study predate the infection). Cell type and time point are not known.

This clonotype was detected ten times or more. V gene TRBV7-9 combines with J gene TRBJ1-6; the match to TRBD1 covers 9 bases. The CDR3 totals 15 residues. V was clipped by 5 bases and J by 7 bases; unmatched bases: 6. Germline V lookup: CDR1 SEHNR, CDR2 FQNEAQ (reference sequence). The CDR3 DNA reads as TGTGCCAGCAGCCCAACAGGGGGCCTAAATTCACCCCTCCACTTT. Translating gives CASSPTGGLNSPLHF.

This clonotype was found a few times. CDR3 region: CASSRFGGPDGYTF. The CDR3 DNA reads as TGTGCCAGCAGCCGTTTTGGGGGGCCGGATGGCTACACCTTC. The V and J genes are TRBV3-1 and TRBJ1-2, with D tentatively TRBD1 (6 bases). V gave up 4 bases and J gave up 6 bases, with 15 bases separating them. Germline lookup yields CDR1 LGHDT and CDR2 YNNKEL (reference sequence). The CDR3 is 14 amino acids.

In this sample, this clonotype turned up a few times. The chain recombines TRBV24-1 with TRBJ1-2; TRBD1 might be the D (5 bases). Trimming removed 3 bases at V and 4 bases at J, with 11 bases between. From germline, CDR1 is KGHDR and CDR2 SFDVKD. The CDR3 sequence is 14 residues long. CDR3 sequence: CATSDHRTGYGYTF. The CDR3 DNA follows: TGTGCCACCAGTGATCACAGGACGGGCTATGGCTACACCTTC.

V gene TRBV12-3 or TRBV12-4 combines with J gene TRBJ2-1, with D perhaps TRBD1 (6 bases). The CDR3 length is 14 residues. V gave up 3 bases and J gave up 4 bases, with 10 bases separating them. The CDR3 protein is CASSLAQGYNEQFF. DNA for the CDR3: TGTGCCAGCAGTTTGGCCCAGGGGTACAATGAGCAGTTCTTC.

This rearrangement joins TRBV5-1 to TRBJ2-5, with D perhaps TRBD1 (6 bases). The CDR3 consists of 15 residues. The germline V and J ends were trimmed by 0 bases and 1 base, with 10 bases remaining between them. The germline V gene encodes CDR1 SGHRS and CDR2 YFSETQ. CDR3 protein: CASSLAQGPQETQYF. CDR3 coding DNA: TGCGCCAGCAGCTTGGCTCAGGGGCCCCAAGAGACCCAGTACTTC.

V is TRBV5-5 and J is TRBJ2-7; D not resolved. V lost 0 bases and J 2 bases, leaving 9 bases between the germline ends. The length of the CDR3 is 14 residues. The germline V gene has CDR1 SGHKS and CDR2 YYEKEE (reference sequence). CDR3 sequence: CASSLVHITYEQYV. The CDR3 DNA is TGTGCCAGCAGCTTGGTACACATTACCTACGAGCAGTACGTC.

This clonotype has a handful of counts. CDR3 loop: CASSPLGVRGHGEQFF. CDR3 nucleotides: TGTGCCAGCAGCCCTTTAGGGGTCAGGGGGCATGGTGAGCAGTTCTTC. The chain employs TRBV4-2 and TRBJ2-1, with TRBD1 identical over 8 bases. V trimming: 4 bases; J trimming: 9 bases; junction bases outside the gene matches: 14. Germline CDR1 reads LGHNA; CDR2 reads YNFKEQ. The CDR3 spans 16 residues.

This clonotype has a count of ten or more. V and J are TRBV7-9 and TRBJ2-1; no firm D call. Trimming stripped 1 base from V and 7 bases from J, with 11 bases between. There are 14 residues in the CDR3. Germline CDR1 SEHNR, CDR2 FQNEAQ (reference sequence). DNA for the CDR3: TGTGCCAGCAGCTTAGAAGGCATGGGGAATGAGCAGTTCTTC. It yields the protein CASSLEGMGNEQFF.

This clonotype has more than one count but fewer than ten. The chain links TRBV7-9 to TRBJ2-7, with D uncertain. Trimming took 4 bases from V and 6 from J, leaving 10 bases between them. The germline gives CDR1 SEHNR, CDR2 FQNEAQ (reference sequence). This CDR3 contains 12 residues. CDR3 amino acids: CASSSDPREQYF. The CDR3 nucleotides are TGTGCCAGCAGCTCAGACCCCCGCGAGCAGTACTTC.

This clonotype was picked up a small number of times. This chain links TRBV12-5 with TRBJ1-1, with unresolved D. The CDR3 has 15 residues. CDR1 is LGHNT and CDR2 is FRNRAP in the germline V gene. The ends were cut back, 0 bases at V and 6 bases at J, with 14 bases in the middle. This chain's CDR3 is CASGLVKGGVAEAFF. The CDR3 DNA follows: TGTGCTAGTGGTTTGGTTAAGGGAGGAGTCGCTGAAGCTTTCTTT.

At least ten counts were recorded for this clonotype. This chain joins TRBV4-1 and TRBJ1-5, with a weak D call TRBD1 (5 bases). The CDR3 is made up of 15 amino acids. With 0 bases removed from V and 6 bases from J, the gap between germline ends came to 12 bases. Germline V gives CDR1 MGHRA, CDR2 YSYEKL. The CDR3 coding sequence is TGCGCCAGCAGCCAAGATAACGGGGGACGTCAGCCCCAGCATTTT. As protein: CASSQDNGGRQPQHF.

The chain is built from TRBV6-4 and TRBJ2-7; TRBD1 matches at 10 bases. Germline loops: CDR1 MRHNA, CDR2 SNTAGT. This CDR3 has 16 residues. Unmatched junction bases numbered 8, after V lost 0 bases and J lost 6 bases. The CDR3 reads CASSDSMDRGASEQYV. The CDR3 region has the DNA TGTGCCAGCAGTGACTCGATGGACAGGGGGGCCTCCGAGCAGTACGTC.

This clonotype was seen only a few times. The rearrangement joins TRBV12-3 or TRBV12-4 to TRBJ2-2; D remains ambiguous. The CDR3 totals 13 residues. Trimming shortened V by 11 bases and J by 2 bases, and 12 bases separated the two germline ends. CDR3 bases: TGTGCCTTCCAGGCGTTTAACACCGGGGAGCTGTTTTTT. It is translated as CAFQAFNTGELFF.

The V and J genes are TRBV11-2 and TRBJ1-1, with D perhaps TRBD1 (6 bases). Trimming stripped 5 bases from V and 4 bases from J, with 14 bases between. The length of the CDR3 is 14 residues. The germline V gene encodes CDR1 SGHAT and CDR2 FQNNGV. The chain's CDR3 is CASSHTGQGTEAFF. The CDR3 region has the DNA TGTGCCAGCAGCCATACAGGGCAGGGCACTGAAGCTTTCTTT.

The V gene is TRBV6-5, the J gene TRBJ2-5; 7 nucleotides match TRBD1. Losses at the gene ends were 7 bases for V and 5 bases for J; bases not matched to a gene: 10. The CDR3 extends over 14 amino acids. The germline gives CDR1 MNHEY, CDR2 SVGAGI. CDR3 sequence reads: CASKKQGFEETQYF. The CDR3 DNA is TGTGCCAGCAAAAAACAGGGGTTTGAGGAGACCCAGTACTTC.

The chain employs TRBV15 and TRBJ1-6; no definite D call. The germline V gene encodes CDR1 LNHNV and CDR2 YYDKDF (reference sequence). This CDR3 spans 16 amino acids. The V end lost 0 bases, the J end lost 9 bases, and 15 bases lay between the germline ends. The CDR3 nucleotides read TGTGCCACCAGCAGAGATATTGGAGCAGATATTTCACCCCTCCACTTT. It translates to CATSRDIGADISPLHF.